This record concerns one T cell receptor beta chain sequence. The antigen remains undetermined. These data belong to a study of siplizumab effects on memory and regulatory T cells. Assays examined 100,000 or so TCR templates per sample. Clones were read by immunoSEQ multiplex PCR, and TCRdb kept only the in-frame ones, dropping some. The table includes about 100,000 clones, approximately 91% detected once. Study conclusions and caveats: Naive T cells were seemingly more diverse than memory cells, and major contributions to the alloresponse seemed to be made by them. Naive versus memory phenotype went unassigned for roughly 80-96% of proliferating CD4+ or CD8+ clones. Fewer alloreactive sequences mapped to unstimulated CD4+ memory cells under siplizumab.

Between the trimmed V and J ends, which lost 6 bases and 7 bases, there was a span of 10 bases. This CDR3 has 13 residues. Per germline, CDR1 SNHLY and CDR2 FYNNEI. This TCR was sampled from a human donor in good health. Input material: CD4+ T cells sorted from blood. The chain links TRBV2 to TRBJ1-6; a weak D match, TRBD1 (6 bases). The CDR3: CASRGGSNSPLHF. The CDR3 nucleotides read TGTGCCAGCAGAGGGGGGAGCAATTCACCCCTCCACTTT.